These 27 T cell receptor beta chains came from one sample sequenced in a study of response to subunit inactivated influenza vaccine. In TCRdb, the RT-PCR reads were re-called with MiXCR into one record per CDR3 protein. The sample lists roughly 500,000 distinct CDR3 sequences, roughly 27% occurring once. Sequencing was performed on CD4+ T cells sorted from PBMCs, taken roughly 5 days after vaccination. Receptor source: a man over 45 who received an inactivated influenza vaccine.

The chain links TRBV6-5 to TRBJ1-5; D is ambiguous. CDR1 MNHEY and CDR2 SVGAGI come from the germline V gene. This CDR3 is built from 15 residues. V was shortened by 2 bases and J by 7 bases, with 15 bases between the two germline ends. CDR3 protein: CASSYMSALGQPQHF. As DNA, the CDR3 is TGTGCCAGCAGTTACATGTCAGCCCTAGGGCAGCCCCAGCATTTT.

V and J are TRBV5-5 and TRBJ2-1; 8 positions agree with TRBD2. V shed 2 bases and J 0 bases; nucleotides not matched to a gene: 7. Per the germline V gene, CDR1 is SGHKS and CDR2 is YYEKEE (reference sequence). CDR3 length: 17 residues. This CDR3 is CASSLPVAGSSYNEQFF. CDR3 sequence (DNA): TGTGCCAGCAGCTTACCGGTAGCGGGGAGCTCCTACAATGAGCAGTTCTTC.

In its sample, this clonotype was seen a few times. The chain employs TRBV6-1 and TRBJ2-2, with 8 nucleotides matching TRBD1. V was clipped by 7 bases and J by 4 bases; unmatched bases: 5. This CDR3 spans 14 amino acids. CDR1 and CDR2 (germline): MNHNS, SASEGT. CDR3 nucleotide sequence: TGTGCCAGCACCCAGGGGGCGAGCACCGGGGAGCTGTTTTTT. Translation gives CASTQGASTGELFF.

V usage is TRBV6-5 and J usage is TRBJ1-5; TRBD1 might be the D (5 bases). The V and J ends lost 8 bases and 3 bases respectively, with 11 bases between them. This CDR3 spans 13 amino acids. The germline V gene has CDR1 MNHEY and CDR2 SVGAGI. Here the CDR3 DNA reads TGTGCCAGCCAAACGGGACCCAATCAGCCCCAGCATTTT. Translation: CASQTGPNQPQHF.

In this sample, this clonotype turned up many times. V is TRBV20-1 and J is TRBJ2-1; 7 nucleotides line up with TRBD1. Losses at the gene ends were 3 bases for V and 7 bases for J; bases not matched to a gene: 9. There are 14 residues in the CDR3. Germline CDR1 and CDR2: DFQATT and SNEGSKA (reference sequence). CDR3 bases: TGCAGTGCTAGCAGACAGGGCCTTAGAAATGAGCAGTTCTTC. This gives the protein CSASRQGLRNEQFF.

The CDR3 loop reads CASSLGHSNEQFF. The CDR3 nucleotides are TGTGCCAGCAGTTTAGGCCATTCGAATGAGCAGTTCTTC. The V and J genes are TRBV12-3 or TRBV12-4 and TRBJ2-1; D remains unclear. This CDR3 contains 13 residues. V was trimmed by 1 base and J by 7 bases, leaving 8 bases between them.

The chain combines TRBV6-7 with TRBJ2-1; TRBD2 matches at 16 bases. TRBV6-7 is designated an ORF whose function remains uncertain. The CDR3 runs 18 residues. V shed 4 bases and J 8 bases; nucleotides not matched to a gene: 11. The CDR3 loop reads CASSLEYTGTSGGDEQFF. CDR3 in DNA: TGTGCCAGCAGTTTGGAATATACCGGGACTAGCGGGGGGGATGAGCAGTTCTTC.

CDR3 sequence: CASSPLRGDTQYF. The DNA for the CDR3 is TGTGCCAGCAGTCCCCTTAGGGGGGATACGCAGTATTTT. The chain recombines TRBV12-3 or TRBV12-4 with TRBJ2-3; possible D gene TRBD1, 6 bases. The CDR3 loop spans 13 amino acids. Trimming left V 5 bases short and J 6 bases short, with 12 bases between.

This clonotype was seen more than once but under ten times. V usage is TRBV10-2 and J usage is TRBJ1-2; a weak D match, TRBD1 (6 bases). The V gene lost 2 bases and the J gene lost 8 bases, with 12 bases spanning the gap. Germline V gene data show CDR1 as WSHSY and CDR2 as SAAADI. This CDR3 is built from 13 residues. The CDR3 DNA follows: TGCGCCAGCAGTGAGACAGGGTTGCGCGGCTACACCTTC. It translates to CASSETGLRGYTF.

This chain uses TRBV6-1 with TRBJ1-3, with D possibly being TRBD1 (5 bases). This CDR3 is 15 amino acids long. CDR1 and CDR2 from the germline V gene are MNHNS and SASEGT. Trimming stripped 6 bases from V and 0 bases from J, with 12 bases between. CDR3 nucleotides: TGTGCCAGCAGCCGGACATTCAGCTCTGGAAACACCATATATTTT. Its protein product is CASSRTFSSGNTIYF.

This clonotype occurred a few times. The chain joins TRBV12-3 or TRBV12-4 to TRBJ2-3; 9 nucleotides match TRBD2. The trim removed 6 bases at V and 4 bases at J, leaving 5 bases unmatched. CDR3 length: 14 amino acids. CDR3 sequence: CASRAGGRSDTQYF. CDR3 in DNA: TGTGCCAGCAGAGCGGGGGGTAGGTCAGATACGCAGTATTTT.

The DNA for the CDR3 is TGCGCCAGCAGCCAATTTTCGGGGGAAGGGCAGCCCCAGCATTTT. It yields the protein CASSQFSGEGQPQHF. The chain combines TRBV4-3 with TRBJ1-5; tentatively, D is TRBD1 (5 bases). The ends were cut back, 2 bases at V and 7 bases at J, with 15 bases in the middle. Germline CDR1 reads LGHNA; CDR2 reads YSLEER. The CDR3 runs 15 residues.

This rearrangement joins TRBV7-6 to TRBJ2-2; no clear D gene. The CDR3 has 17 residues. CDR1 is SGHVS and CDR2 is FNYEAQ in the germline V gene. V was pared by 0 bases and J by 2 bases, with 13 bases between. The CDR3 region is CASSLAPVSANTGELFF. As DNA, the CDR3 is TGTGCCAGCAGCTTAGCCCCCGTCTCGGCTAACACCGGGGAGCTGTTTTTT.

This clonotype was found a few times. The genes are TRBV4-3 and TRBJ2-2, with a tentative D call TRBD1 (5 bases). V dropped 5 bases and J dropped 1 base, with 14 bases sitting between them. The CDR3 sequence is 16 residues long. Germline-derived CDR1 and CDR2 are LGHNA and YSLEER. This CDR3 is CASSERQKLNTGELFF. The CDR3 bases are TGCGCCAGCAGCGAGAGACAGAAGCTGAACACCGGGGAGCTGTTTTTT.

The DNA of the CDR3 is TGTGCCAGCTCACCACTCAGGGGGGCAACAGATACGCAGTATTTT. This translates into CASSPLRGATDTQYF. V gene TRBV18 combines with J gene TRBJ2-3, with D maybe TRBD1 (7 bases). There are 15 residues in the CDR3. The V end was cut by 1 base, the J end by 3 bases, with 11 bases between. Per germline, CDR1 KGHSH and CDR2 LQKENI.

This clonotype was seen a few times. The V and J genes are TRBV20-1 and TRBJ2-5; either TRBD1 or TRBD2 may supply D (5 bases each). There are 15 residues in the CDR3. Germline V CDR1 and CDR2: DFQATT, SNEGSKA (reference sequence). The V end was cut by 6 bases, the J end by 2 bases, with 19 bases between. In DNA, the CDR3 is TGCAGTGCGACCCGGGACGCCGGGTGGCAAGAGACCCAGTACTTC. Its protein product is CSATRDAGWQETQYF.

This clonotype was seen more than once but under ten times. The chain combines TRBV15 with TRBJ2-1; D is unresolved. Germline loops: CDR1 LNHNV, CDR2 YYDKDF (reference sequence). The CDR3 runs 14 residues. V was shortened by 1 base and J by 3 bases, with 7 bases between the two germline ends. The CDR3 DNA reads TGTGCCACCAGCAGAGCAAATGGCTACAATGAGCAGTTCTTC. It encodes CATSRANGYNEQFF.

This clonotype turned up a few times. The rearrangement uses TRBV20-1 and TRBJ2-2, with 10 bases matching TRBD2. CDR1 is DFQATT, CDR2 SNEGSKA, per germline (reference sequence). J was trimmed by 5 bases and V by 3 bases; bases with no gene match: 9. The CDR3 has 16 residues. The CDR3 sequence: CSASGSSGGATGELFF. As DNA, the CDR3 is TGCAGTGCTAGTGGGTCAAGCGGGGGGGCTACCGGGGAGCTGTTTTTT.

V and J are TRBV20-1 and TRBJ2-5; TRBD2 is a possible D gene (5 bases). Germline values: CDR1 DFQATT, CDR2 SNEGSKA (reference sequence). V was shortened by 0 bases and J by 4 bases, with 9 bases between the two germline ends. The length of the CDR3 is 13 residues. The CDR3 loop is CSARDPGLETQYF. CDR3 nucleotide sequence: TGCAGTGCTAGAGATCCGGGGTTAGAGACCCAGTACTTC.

CDR3 in DNA: TGTGCCAGCAGCCCGACTAGCGGGGGAGGAGATACGCAGTATTTT. It yields the protein CASSPTSGGGDTQYF. V and J are TRBV3-1 and TRBJ2-3; 12 bases match TRBD2. The length of the CDR3 is 15 residues. The J segment lost 5 bases and the V segment lost 4 bases, leaving 4 bases of the junction unmatched. The germline CDR1 and CDR2 sequences are LGHDT and YNNKEL (reference sequence).

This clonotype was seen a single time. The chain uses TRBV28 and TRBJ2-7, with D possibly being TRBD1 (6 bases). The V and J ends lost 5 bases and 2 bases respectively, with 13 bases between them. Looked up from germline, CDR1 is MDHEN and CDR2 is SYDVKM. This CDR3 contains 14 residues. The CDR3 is CASSPGDTTYEQYF. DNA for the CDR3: TGTGCCAGCAGTCCAGGGGACACCACCTACGAGCAGTACTTC.

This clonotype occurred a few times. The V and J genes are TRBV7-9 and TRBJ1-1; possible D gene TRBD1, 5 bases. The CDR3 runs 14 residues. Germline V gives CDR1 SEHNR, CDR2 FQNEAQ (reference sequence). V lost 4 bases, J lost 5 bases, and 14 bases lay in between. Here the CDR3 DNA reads TGTGCCAGCAGCTCAGGGAGGGTAATAACTGAAGCTTTCTTT. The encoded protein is CASSSGRVITEAFF.

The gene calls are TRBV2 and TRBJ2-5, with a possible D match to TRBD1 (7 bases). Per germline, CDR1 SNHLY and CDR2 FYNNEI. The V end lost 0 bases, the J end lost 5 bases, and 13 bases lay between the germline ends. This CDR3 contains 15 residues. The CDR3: CASSEALTGRETQYF. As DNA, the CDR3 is TGTGCCAGCAGTGAAGCGCTGACAGGGAGGGAGACCCAGTACTTC.

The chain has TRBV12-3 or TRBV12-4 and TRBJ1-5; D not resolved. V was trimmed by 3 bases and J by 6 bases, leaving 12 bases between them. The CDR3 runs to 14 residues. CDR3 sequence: CASSLTWMSQPQHF. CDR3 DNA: TGTGCCAGCAGTTTGACATGGATGAGTCAGCCCCAGCATTTT.

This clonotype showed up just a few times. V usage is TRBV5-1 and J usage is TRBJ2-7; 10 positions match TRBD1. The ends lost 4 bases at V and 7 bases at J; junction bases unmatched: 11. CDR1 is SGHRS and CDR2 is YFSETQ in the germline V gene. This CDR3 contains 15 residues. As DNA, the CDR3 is TGCGCCAGCAGCCCCTCCGGGACAGGGGCTGGGGAGCAGTACTTC. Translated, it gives CASSPSGTGAGEQYF.

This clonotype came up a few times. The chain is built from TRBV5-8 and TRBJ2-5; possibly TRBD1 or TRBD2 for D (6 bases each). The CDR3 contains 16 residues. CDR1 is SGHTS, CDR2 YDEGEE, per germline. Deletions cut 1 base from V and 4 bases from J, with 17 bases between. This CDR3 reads CASSLPAPGARETQYF. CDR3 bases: TGTGCCAGCAGCTTGCCCGCCCCGGGGGCGAGAGAGACCCAGTACTTC.

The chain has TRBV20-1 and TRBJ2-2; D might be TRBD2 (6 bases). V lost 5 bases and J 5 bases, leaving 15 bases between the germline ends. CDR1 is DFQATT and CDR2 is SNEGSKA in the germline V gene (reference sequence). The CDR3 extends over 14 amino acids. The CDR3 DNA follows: TGCAGTGCTCCAACTAGCACGGGGACCGGGGAGCTGTTTTTT. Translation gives CSAPTSTGTGELFF.